This passage covers 13 T cell receptor beta chains from one sample sequenced in a study of cytomegalovirus exposure and HLA in healthy donors. Primers for the PCR totalled 60 Vbeta and 13 Jbeta. The protocol was immunoSEQ multiplex PCR, while the TCRdb copy is restricted to in-frame clones and leaves out a portion. The table includes about 160,000 clones, about 65% detected once. The sample comprised PBMCs. These receptors were collected from a woman aged 25 to 39 in good health and CMV-seronegative.

The chain's CDR3 is CASSSFPGQNYEQYF. CDR3 nucleotides: TGCGCCAGCAGCTCCTTTCCCGGACAAAACTACGAGCAGTACTTC. The chain recombines TRBV5-1 with TRBJ2-7; tentative D call: TRBD1 (5 bases). The germline V gene has CDR1 SGHRS and CDR2 YFSETQ. Trimming took off 3 bases at V and 3 bases at J, with 16 bases between the two ends. This CDR3 region has 15 residues.

The V call is TRBV7-9, the J call TRBJ1-6; 8 nucleotides match TRBD1. The CDR3 totals 14 residues. V lost 5 bases and J lost 8; bases outside the gene matches: 5. Germline CDR1 SEHNR, CDR2 FQNEAQ (reference sequence). This chain's CDR3 is CASSPGQGDSPLHF. DNA of the CDR3: TGTGCCAGCAGCCCTGGACAGGGAGATTCACCCCTCCACTTT.

In regard to this clone: The junction does not match germline at one end; this may be a read error. The chain uses TRBV2 and TRBJ1-2; D uncertain. This CDR3 is built from 15 residues. Germline V CDR1 and CDR2: SNHLY, FYNNEI. CDR3 residues: CASSEIPEANYGYPF. Written as DNA, the CDR3 is TGTGCCAGCAGTGAAATCCCAGAGGCTAACTATGGCTACCCCTTC.

This clone came up a few times. The rearrangement links TRBV5-1 to TRBJ2-7; 8 bases fit TRBD1. The CDR3 has 18 amino acids. Germline V gene sequence: CDR1 SGHRS, CDR2 YFSETQ. The V gene end was trimmed by 0 bases and the J gene end by 4 bases; junction bases not matched to a gene: 15. In DNA form, the CDR3 reads TGCGCCAGCAGCTTGGCCTCCCCAGACAGGGGCGCTTCGTACGAGCAGTACTTC. Encoded protein: CASSLASPDRGASYEQYF.

The chain is built from TRBV7-3 and TRBJ2-3; D is uncertain. The CDR3 has 14 amino acids. V lost 8 bases and J lost 6, with 18 bases in between. Germline values: CDR1 SGHTA, CDR2 FQGTGA. CDR3 region: CASSRGGAADTQYF. CDR3 DNA sequence: TGTGCCAGCTCTCGAGGCGGAGCTGCGGATACGCAGTATTTT.

The V call is TRBV7-9, the J call TRBJ1-2; D not certain. The V end lost 1 base, the J end lost 4 bases, and 10 bases lay between the germline ends. Germline V lookup: CDR1 SEHNR, CDR2 FQNEAQ (reference sequence). The CDR3 runs to 14 residues. The CDR3 DNA follows: TGTGCCAGCAGCTTAGAGGTGGACTTCTATGGCTACACCTTC. Its protein product is CASSLEVDFYGYTF.

V usage is TRBV2 and J usage is TRBJ2-2; the D gene is possibly TRBD1 (6 bases). V was cut by 8 bases and J by 4 bases, with 17 bases left in between. The V gene's germline CDR1 is SNHLY and CDR2 FYNNEI. The CDR3 is 15 residues long. The CDR3, as DNA: TGTGCCAGCGGCGGAGACAGGATTATCACCGGGGAGCTGTTTTTT. Amino acids: CASGGDRIITGELFF.

The chain recombines TRBV7-8 with TRBJ1-2; D uncertain. The CDR3 has 13 amino acids. The germline gives CDR1 SGHVS, CDR2 FQNEAQ. Trimming took 1 base from V and 6 from J, leaving 9 bases between them. The CDR3 sequence is CASSLVLSDGYTF. CDR3 nucleotide sequence: TGTGCCAGCAGCTTAGTCCTTAGCGATGGCTACACCTTC.

The V call is TRBV30, the J call TRBJ2-1; TRBD2 aligns across 11 bases. Germline V lookup: CDR1 GTSNPN, CDR2 SVGIG (reference sequence). The length of the CDR3 is 16 residues. The junction had 13 bases not matched to a gene; V was cut back by 2 bases and J by 10 bases. The CDR3 loop reads CAWSTRLAGSSIEQFF. In nucleotides, the CDR3 is TGTGCCTGGAGTACGCGACTAGCGGGATCGTCTATCGAGCAGTTCTTC.

This clone appeared once. This chain joins TRBV28 and TRBJ2-7; TRBD2 matches at 10 bases. With V trimmed by 2 bases and J by 2 bases, 12 bases remained unmatched. Looked up from germline, CDR1 is MDHEN and CDR2 is SYDVKM. The CDR3 runs to 18 residues. CDR3 in DNA: TGTGCCAGCAGTTTACGCTCACTACTAGCGGGGCTACCCTACGAGCAGTACTTC. Protein product: CASSLRSLLAGLPYEQYF.

The gene calls are TRBV6-5 and TRBJ2-7, with 9 bases that match TRBD1. Germline V gene sequence: CDR1 MNHEY, CDR2 SVGAGI. CDR3 length: 15 residues. With 6 bases clipped from V and 5 bases from J, the junction kept 11 bases outside the gene matches. In DNA, the CDR3 is TGTGCCAGCAGCCCCACGGGACAGGGATTCCACGAGCAGTACTTC. It specifies CASSPTGQGFHEQYF.

This clone was detected only a few times. This rearrangement joins TRBV6-5 to TRBJ1-5; D is possibly TRBD1 (5 bases). The CDR3 contains 13 residues. CDR1 MNHEY and CDR2 SVGAGI come from the germline V gene. Trimming removed 6 bases at V and 6 bases at J, with 12 bases between. In DNA, the CDR3 is TGTGCCAGCAGCCCCCGGACATTTCAGCCCCAGCATTTT. Amino acid sequence: CASSPRTFQPQHF.

This chain joins TRBV19 and TRBJ2-5; 9 bases map to TRBD1. The CDR3 length is 15 residues. Losses at the gene ends were 3 bases for V and 5 bases for J; bases not matched to a gene: 7. In germline, CDR1 is LNHDA, CDR2 SQIVND (reference sequence). CDR3 DNA: TGTGCCAGTAGTATTCGGGGACAGGGTGAGGAGACCCAGTACTTC. This encodes CASSIRGQGEETQYF.